The TCR beta chain described here comes from a study of cytomegalovirus exposure and HLA in healthy donors. As for the study in general: Counted in an early data release were about 85 million unique TCRs from HLA-typed donors.

A remark on this clone: Its specificity is unknown.

The PCR ran on 60 Vbeta and 13 Jbeta primers. Some clones are missing from TCRdb's copy, which holds only in-frame ones; the method was immunoSEQ multiplex PCR. The sample records about 150,000 clones, around two thirds being singletons. The length of the CDR3 is 13 residues. From germline, CDR1 is SGHRS and CDR2 YFSETQ. Trimming removed 3 bases from V and 4 bases from J, with 10 bases in between. Study-level points and caveats: Most subjects' HLA-A and HLA-B alleles were reportedly predicted from TCR beta sequences.

V usage is TRBV5-1 and J usage is TRBJ1-2, with D possibly TRBD1 on 6 matching bases. The sample consisted of PBMCs. The receptor's source is a man aged 25 to 40 in good health and CMV-seropositive. The CDR3 loop reads CASSSGESYGYTF. DNA for the CDR3: TGCGCCAGCAGCTCAGGGGAGAGCTATGGCTACACCTTC.